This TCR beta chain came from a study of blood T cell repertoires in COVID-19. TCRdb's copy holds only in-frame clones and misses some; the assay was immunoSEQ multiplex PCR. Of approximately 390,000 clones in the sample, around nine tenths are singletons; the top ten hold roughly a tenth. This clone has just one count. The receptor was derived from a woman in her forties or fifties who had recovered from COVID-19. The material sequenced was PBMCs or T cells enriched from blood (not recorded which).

CDR3 in DNA: TGTGCCAGTAGCCAGCGGACAGAAAAGATGAACACTGAAGCTTTCTTT. Its protein product is CASSQRTEKMNTEAFF. This chain joins TRBV19 and TRBJ1-1, with D perhaps matching TRBD1 (6 bases). This CDR3 spans 16 amino acids. From germline, CDR1 is LNHDA and CDR2 SQIVND (reference sequence). Trimming pared 6 bases from V and 0 bases from J, leaving 17 bases between.